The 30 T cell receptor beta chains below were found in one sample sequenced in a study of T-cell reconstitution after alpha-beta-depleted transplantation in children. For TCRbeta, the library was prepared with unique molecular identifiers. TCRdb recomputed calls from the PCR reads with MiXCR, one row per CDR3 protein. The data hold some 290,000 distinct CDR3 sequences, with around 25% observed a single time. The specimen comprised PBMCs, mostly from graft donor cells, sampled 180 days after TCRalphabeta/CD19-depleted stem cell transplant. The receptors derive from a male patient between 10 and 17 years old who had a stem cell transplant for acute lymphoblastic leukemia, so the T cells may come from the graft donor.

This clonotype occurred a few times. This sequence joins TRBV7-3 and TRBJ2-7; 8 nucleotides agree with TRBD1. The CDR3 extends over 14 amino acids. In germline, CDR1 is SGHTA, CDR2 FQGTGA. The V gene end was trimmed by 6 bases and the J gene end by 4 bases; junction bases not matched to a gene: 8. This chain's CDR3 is CASSPQGGYYEQYF. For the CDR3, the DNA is TGTGCCAGCAGTCCACAGGGGGGTTATTACGAGCAGTACTTC.

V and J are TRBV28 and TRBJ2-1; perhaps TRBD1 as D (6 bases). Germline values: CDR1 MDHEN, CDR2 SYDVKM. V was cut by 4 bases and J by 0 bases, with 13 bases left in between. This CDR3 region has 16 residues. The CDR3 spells CASSSFTGTSYNEQFF. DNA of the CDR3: TGTGCCAGCAGTTCCTTTACAGGGACCTCCTACAATGAGCAGTTCTTC.

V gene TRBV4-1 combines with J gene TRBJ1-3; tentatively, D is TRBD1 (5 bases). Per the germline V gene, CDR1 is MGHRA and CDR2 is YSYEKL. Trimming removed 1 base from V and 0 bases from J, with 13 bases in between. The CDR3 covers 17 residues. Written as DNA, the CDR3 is TGCGCCAGCAGCCAAGGCAGGAGCGGGGCCTCTGGAAACACCATATATTTT. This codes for CASSQGRSGASGNTIYF.

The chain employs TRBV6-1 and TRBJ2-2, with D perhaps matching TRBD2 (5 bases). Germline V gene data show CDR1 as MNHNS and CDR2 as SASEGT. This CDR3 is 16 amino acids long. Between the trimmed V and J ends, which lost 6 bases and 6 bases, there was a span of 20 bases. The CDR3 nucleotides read TGTGCCAGCAGCCCCTTTCTGGCACGAGGGTCCGGGGAGCTGTTTTTT. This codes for CASSPFLARGSGELFF.

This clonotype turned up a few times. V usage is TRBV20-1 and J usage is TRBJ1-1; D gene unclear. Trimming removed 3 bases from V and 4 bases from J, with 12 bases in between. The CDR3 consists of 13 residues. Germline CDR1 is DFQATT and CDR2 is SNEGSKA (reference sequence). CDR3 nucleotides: TGCAGTGCTAGTGCCGGGAGCGGCACTGAAGCTTTCTTT. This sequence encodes CSASAGSGTEAFF.

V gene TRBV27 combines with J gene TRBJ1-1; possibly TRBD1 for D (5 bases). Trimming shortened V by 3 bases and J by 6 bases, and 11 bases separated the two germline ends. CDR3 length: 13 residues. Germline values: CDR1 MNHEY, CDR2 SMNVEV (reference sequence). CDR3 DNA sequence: TGTGCCAGCAGTTTCATGCCAGGGCCTGAAGCTTTCTTT. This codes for CASSFMPGPEAFF.

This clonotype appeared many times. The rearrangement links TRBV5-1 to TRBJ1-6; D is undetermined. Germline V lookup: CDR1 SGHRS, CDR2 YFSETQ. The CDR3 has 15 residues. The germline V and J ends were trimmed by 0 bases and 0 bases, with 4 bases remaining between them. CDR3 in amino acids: CASSLGSSYNSPLHF. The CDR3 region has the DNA TGCGCCAGCAGCTTGGGGAGCTCCTATAATTCACCCCTCCACTTT. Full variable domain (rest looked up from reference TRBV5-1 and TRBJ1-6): KAGVTQTPRYLIKTRGQQVTLSCSPISGHRSVSWYQQTPGQGLQFLFEYFSETQRNKGNFPGRFSGRQFSNSRSEMNVSTLELGDSALYLCASSLGSSYNSPLHFGNGTRLTVT.

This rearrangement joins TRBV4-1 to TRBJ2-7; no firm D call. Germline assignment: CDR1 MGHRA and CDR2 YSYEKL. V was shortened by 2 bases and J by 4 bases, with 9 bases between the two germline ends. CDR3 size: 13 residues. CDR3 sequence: CASSQSYLYEQYF. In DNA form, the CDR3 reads TGCGCCAGCAGCCAAAGCTATCTTTACGAGCAGTACTTC.

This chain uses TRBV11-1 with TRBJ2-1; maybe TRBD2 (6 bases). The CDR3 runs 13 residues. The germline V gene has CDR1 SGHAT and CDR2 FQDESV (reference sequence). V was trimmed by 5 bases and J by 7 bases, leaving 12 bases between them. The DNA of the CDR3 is TGTGCCAGCAGCGCAACGGGAGCGAATGAGCAGTTCTTC. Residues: CASSATGANEQFF.

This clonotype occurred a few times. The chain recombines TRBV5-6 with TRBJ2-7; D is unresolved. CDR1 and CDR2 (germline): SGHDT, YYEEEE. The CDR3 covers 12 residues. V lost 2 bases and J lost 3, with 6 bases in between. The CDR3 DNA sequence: TGTGCCAGCAGCTTCGGTTACTACGAGCAGTACTTC. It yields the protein CASSFGYYEQYF.

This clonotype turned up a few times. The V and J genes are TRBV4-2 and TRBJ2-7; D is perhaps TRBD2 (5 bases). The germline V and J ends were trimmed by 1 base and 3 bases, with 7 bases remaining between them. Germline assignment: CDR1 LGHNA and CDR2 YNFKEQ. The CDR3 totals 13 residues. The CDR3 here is CASSQVGDYEQYF. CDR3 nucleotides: TGTGCCAGCAGCCAAGTCGGGGACTACGAGCAGTACTTC.

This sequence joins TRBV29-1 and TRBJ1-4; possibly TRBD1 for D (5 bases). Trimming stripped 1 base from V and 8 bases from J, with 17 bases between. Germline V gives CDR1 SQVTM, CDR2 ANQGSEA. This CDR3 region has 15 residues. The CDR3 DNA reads TGCAGCGTTGAAGGTTTCAGGGTTCAAGGAGAAAAACTGTTTTTT. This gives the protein CSVEGFRVQGEKLFF.

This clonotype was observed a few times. The CDR3 reads CSARASGQETQYF. CDR3 DNA sequence: TGCAGTGCTAGGGCTAGCGGCCAAGAGACCCAGTACTTC. The chain combines TRBV20-1 with TRBJ2-5, with 7 bases that match TRBD2. The junction had 2 bases not matched to a gene; V was cut back by 3 bases and J by 1 base. Germline CDR1 DFQATT, CDR2 SNEGSKA (reference sequence). The CDR3 extends over 13 amino acids.

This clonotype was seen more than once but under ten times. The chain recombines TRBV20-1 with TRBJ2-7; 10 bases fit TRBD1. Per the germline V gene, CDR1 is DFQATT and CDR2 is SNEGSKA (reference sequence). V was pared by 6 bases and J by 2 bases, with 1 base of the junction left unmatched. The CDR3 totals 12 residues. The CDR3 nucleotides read TGCAGTGCCGGGACAGGGGCCTACGAGCAGTACTTC. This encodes CSAGTGAYEQYF.

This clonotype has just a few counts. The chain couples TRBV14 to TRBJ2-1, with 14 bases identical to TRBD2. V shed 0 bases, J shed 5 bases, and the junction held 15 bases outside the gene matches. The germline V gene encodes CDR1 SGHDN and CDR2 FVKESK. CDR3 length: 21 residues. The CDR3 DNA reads TGTGCCAGCAGCCAAGATGGGAGACTAGCGGGAGGGCCGAGTTGGGACAATGAGCAGTTCTTC. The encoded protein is CASSQDGRLAGGPSWDNEQFF.

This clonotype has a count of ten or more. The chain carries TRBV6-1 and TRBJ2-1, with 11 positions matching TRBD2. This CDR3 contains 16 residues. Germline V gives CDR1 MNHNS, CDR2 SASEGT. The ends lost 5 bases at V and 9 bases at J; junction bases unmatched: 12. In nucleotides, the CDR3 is TGTGCCAGCAGTAAGTCTGGGACTAGCGGTAGAATTGAGCAGTTCTTC. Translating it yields CASSKSGTSGRIEQFF.

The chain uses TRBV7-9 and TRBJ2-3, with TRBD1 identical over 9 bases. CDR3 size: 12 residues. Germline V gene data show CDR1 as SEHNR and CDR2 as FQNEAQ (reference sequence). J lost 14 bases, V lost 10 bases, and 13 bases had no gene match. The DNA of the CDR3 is TGTGCCACCTCCGGAACAGGGGGCGCATGGTATTTT. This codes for CATSGTGGAWYF.

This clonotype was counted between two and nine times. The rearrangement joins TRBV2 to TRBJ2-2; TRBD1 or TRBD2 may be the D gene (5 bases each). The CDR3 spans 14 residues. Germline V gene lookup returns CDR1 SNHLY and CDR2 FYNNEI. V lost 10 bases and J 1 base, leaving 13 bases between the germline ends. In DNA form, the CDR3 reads TGTGCCAACGCCGGGACCCTGAACACCGGGGAGCTGTTTTTT. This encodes CANAGTLNTGELFF.

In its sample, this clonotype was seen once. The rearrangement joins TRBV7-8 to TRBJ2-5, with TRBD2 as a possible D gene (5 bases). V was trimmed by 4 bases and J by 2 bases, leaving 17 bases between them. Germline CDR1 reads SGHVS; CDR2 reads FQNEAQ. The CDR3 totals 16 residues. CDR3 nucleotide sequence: TGTGCCAGCAGCTCACCGGATGGCAGGAGGCAAGAGACCCAGTACTTC. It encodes CASSSPDGRRQETQYF. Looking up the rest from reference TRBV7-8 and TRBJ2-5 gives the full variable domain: GAGVSQSPRYKVAKRGQDVALRCDPISGHVSLFWYQQALGQGPEFLTYFQNEAQLDKSGLPSDRFFAERPEGSVSTLKIQRTQQEDSAVYLCASSSPDGRRQETQYFGPGTRLLVL.

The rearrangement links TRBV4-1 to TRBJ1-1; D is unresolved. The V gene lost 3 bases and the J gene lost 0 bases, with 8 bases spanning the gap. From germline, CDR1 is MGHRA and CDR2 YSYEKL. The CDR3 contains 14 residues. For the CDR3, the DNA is TGCGCCAGCAGCCATATTCAATTGAACACTGAAGCTTTCTTT. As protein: CASSHIQLNTEAFF.

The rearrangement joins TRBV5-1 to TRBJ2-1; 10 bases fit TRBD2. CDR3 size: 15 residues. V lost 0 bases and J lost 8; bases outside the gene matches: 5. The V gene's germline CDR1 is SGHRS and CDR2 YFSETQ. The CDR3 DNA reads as TGCGCCAGCAGCTTGGTTACTAGCGGGACAGATGAGCAGTTCTTC. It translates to CASSLVTSGTDEQFF.

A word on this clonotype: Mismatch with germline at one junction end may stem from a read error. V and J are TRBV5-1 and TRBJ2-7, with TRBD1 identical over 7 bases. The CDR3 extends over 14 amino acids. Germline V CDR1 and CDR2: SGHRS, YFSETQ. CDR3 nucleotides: TGCGCCATCAGCTTCGAGCAGGGGGACTACGAGCAGTACTTC. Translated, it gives CAISFEQGDYEQYF.

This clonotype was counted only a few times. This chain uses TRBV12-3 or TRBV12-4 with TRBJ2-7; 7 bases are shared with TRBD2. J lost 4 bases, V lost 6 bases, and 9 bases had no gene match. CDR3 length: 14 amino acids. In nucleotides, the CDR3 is TGTGCCAGCAGCATTAGGGGAGGGGTTTACGAGCAGTACTTC. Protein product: CASSIRGGVYEQYF.

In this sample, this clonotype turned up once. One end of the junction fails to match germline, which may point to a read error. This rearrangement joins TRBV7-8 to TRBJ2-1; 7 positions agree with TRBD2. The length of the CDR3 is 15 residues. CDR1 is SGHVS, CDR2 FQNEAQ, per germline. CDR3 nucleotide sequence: TGTGCCAGCAGCCGGGGGGTTTTTAGGGGAAATGAGCAGTCCTTC. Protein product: CASSRGVFRGNEQSF.

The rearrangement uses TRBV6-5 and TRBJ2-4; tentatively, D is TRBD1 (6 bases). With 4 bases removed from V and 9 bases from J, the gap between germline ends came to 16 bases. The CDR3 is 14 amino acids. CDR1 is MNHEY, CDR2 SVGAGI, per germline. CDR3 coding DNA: TGTGCCAGCAGTTCTGGGCAGGGGCTCGGCATTCAGTACTTC. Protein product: CASSSGQGLGIQYF.

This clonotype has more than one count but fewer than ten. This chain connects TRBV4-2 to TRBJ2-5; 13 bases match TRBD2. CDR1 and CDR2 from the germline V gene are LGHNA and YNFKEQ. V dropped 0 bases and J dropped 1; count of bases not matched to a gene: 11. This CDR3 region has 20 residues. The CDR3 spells CASSQDWWTSGRGFQETQYF. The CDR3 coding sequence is TGTGCCAGCAGCCAAGATTGGTGGACTAGCGGGAGAGGTTTCCAAGAGACCCAGTACTTC.

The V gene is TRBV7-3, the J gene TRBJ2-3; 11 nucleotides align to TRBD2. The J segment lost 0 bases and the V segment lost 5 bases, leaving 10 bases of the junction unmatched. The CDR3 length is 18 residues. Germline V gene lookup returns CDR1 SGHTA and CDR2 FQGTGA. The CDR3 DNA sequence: TGTGCCAGCAGCCAAACTAGCGGGGGACCCTTTAGCACAGATACGCAGTATTTT. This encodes CASSQTSGGPFSTDTQYF.

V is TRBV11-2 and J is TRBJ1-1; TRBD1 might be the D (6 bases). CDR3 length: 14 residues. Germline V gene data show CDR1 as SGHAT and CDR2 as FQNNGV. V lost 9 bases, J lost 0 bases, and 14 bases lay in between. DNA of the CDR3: TGTGCCAGTGCCTCTGGGGGCGTGAACACTGAAGCTTTCTTT. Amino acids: CASASGGVNTEAFF.

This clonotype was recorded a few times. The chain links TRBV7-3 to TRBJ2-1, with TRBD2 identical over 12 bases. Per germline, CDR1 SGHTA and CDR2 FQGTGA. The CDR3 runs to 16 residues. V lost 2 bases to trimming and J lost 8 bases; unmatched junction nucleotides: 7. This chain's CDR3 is CASSLSLAGGPHEQFF. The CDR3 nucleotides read TGTGCCAGCAGCTTATCCCTAGCGGGAGGGCCACATGAGCAGTTCTTC.

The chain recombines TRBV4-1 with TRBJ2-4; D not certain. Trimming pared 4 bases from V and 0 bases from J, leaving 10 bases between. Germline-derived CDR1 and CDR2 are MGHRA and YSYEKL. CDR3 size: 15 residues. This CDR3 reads CASSLNVIAKNIQYF. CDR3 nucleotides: TGCGCCAGCAGCCTGAACGTAATAGCCAAAAACATTCAGTACTTC.